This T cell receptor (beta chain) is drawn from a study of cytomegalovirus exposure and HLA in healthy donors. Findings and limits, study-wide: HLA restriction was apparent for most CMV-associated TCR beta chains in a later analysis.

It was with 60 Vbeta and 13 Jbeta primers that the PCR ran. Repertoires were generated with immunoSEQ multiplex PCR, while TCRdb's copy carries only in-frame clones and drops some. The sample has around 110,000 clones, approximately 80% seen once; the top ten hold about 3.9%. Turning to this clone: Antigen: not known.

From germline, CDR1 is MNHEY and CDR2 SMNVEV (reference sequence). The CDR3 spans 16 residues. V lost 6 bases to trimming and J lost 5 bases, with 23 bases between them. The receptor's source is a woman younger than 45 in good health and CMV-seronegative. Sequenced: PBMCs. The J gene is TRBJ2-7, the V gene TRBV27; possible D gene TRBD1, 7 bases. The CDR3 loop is CASRPKGPGGSHEQYF. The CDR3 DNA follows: TGTGCCAGCAGACCGAAAGGGCCAGGGGGGAGCCACGAGCAGTACTTC.